Listed here are 27 T cell receptor beta chains from one sample, sequenced in a study of shared clonotypes between healthy human individuals. Only in-frame clones appear in the TCRdb table, and some are missing; sequencing was by immunoSEQ multiplex PCR. The sample has some 2.3 million clones; approximately 93% are singletons. Sequences were obtained from naive CD4+ T cells from PBMCs. Subset specified: CD45RA+ positively selected. The receptors were sampled from a man younger than 35 in good health. Some clones in this sample may be carry-over from other donors' samples.

The chain is built from TRBV7-2 and TRBJ2-7; TRBD2 aligns across 13 bases. Germline CDR1 reads SGHTA; CDR2 reads FQGNSA. The V and J ends lost 0 bases and 6 bases, in that order; junction bases with no gene match: 5. This CDR3 is 16 amino acids long. CDR3 loop: CASSLAGTSGNREQYF. DNA for the CDR3: TGTGCCAGCAGCTTAGCCGGGACTAGCGGGAATCGCGAGCAGTACTTC.

With regard to this clone: Additional DNA sequences in this sample encode the identical CDR3. V usage is TRBV5-1 and J usage is TRBJ1-1, with D uncertain. CDR1 and CDR2 (germline): SGHRS, YFSETQ. The CDR3 spans 13 residues. Trimming removed 2 bases from V and 2 bases from J, with 7 bases in between. In nucleotides, the CDR3 is TGCGCCAGCAGCTTAGGGATTAACACTGAAGCTTTCTTT. Translated, it gives CASSLGINTEAFF.

J is TRBJ2-1 and V is TRBV5-4, with no clear D. CDR3 length equals 11 residues. The V end was cut by 4 bases, the J end by 6 bases, with 5 bases between. The germline CDR1 and CDR2 sequences are SGHNT and YYREEE (reference sequence). CDR3 protein: CASSRVNEQFF. DNA for the CDR3: TGTGCCAGCAGCCGAGTCAATGAGCAGTTCTTC.

This clone was seen only once. The V and J genes are TRBV7-2 and TRBJ2-3; TRBD2 matches at 9 bases. From germline, CDR1 is SGHTA and CDR2 FQGNSA. The CDR3 runs to 16 residues. J lost 5 bases, V lost 1 base, and 7 bases had no gene match. CDR3 amino acids: CASSLGGGRVKDTQYF. The CDR3 bases are TGTGCCAGCAGCTTAGGGGGCGGGAGGGTTAAAGATACGCAGTATTTT. Using reference TRBV7-2 and TRBJ2-3 for the parts outside the CDR3, the full variable domain is GAGVSQSPSNKVTEKGKDVELRCDPISGHTALYWYRQSLGQGLEFLIYFQGNSAPDKSGLPSDRFSAERTGGSVSTLTIQRTQQEDSAVYLCASSLGGGRVKDTQYFGPGTRLTVL.

In DNA, the CDR3 is TGTGCCAGCAGCCACGGGACTAGCGGGAGGTTAGAGACCCAGTACTTC. It translates to CASSHGTSGRLETQYF. The J gene is TRBJ2-5, the V gene TRBV11-1, with 15 positions matching TRBD2. Trimming at V came to 5 bases and at J to 4 bases, leaving 5 bases not matched to a gene. This CDR3 is 16 amino acids long. Germline V lookup: CDR1 SGHAT, CDR2 FQDESV (reference sequence).

This clone was detected only once. This sequence joins TRBV28 and TRBJ2-5; D is unresolved. Germline loops: CDR1 MDHEN, CDR2 SYDVKM. The CDR3 totals 14 residues. Trimming removed 5 bases from V and 1 base from J, with 11 bases in between. In DNA, the CDR3 is TGTGCCAGCAGTCCCATAGTTCGCCAAGAGACCCAGTACTTC. Its translation: CASSPIVRQETQYF.

On this clone itself: At one of its ends the junction is not consistent with the germline gene, which may arise from a read error. The chain recombines TRBV28 with TRBJ1-4; TRBD1 agrees at 7 bases. CDR1 is MDHEN and CDR2 is SYDVKM in the germline V gene. The CDR3 length is 14 residues. CDR3 nucleotides: TGTGCCAGCAGCCGGTCGGGGGGAGGACGGACAGGCCCTTTT. Translated: CASSRSGGGRTGPF.

This clone was observed a handful of times. This rearrangement joins TRBV2 to TRBJ1-2; no clear D gene. The CDR3 runs 10 residues. Trimming took off 10 bases at V and 6 bases at J, with 9 bases between the two ends. The germline V gene has CDR1 SNHLY and CDR2 FYNNEI. The CDR3 here is CATAGNGYTF. For the CDR3, the DNA is TGTGCCACCGCGGGGAATGGCTACACCTTC.

The V gene is TRBV5-1, the J gene TRBJ2-7; D possibly corresponds to TRBD1 (8 bases). The V gene's germline CDR1 is SGHRS and CDR2 YFSETQ. Trimming left V 0 bases short and J 5 bases short, with 21 bases between. The CDR3 covers 17 residues. CDR3 loop: CASSLVPQDRGGDEQYF. The CDR3 DNA reads as TGCGCCAGCAGCTTGGTGCCACAAGACAGGGGAGGGGACGAGCAGTACTTC.

The chain couples TRBV15 to TRBJ1-2, with D possibly matching TRBD1 (6 bases). Trimming cost V 0 bases and J 5 bases, with 16 bases left between them. Germline-derived CDR1 and CDR2 are LNHNV and YYDKDF (reference sequence). The CDR3 consists of 16 residues. The chain's CDR3 is CATSRDRGRGGYGYTF. In DNA, the CDR3 is TGTGCCACCAGCAGAGATCGCGGCAGGGGTGGATATGGCTACACCTTC.

This clone showed up just once. The junction departs from the called germline gene at one end, perhaps through a read error. V and J are TRBV19 and TRBJ1-1; D is uncertain. Germline V CDR1 and CDR2: LNHDA, SQIVND (reference sequence). The CDR3 length is 11 residues. The CDR3 is CASRVNAEAFF. As DNA, the CDR3 is TGTGCCAGCCGGGTGAACGCTGAAGCTTTCTTT.

The rearrangement uses TRBV6-6 and TRBJ1-2; no clear D gene. CDR3 length: 12 amino acids. The germline V gene has CDR1 MNHNY and CDR2 SVGAGI (reference sequence). Deletions cut 9 bases from V and 3 bases from J, with 11 bases between. The CDR3, as DNA: TGTGCCAGTTCGAATCTGCACTATGGCTACACCTTC. Translation gives CASSNLHYGYTF.

The rearrangement links TRBV19 to TRBJ2-4; D is ambiguous. This CDR3 spans 11 amino acids. Looked up from germline, CDR1 is LNHDA and CDR2 is SQIVND (reference sequence). Trimming shortened V by 4 bases and J by 8 bases, and 6 bases separated the two germline ends. CDR3 sequence (DNA): TGTGCCAGTAGTACTTTGGACATTCAGTACTTC. Its translation is CASSTLDIQYF.

As for this clone: Other nucleotide sequences from this sample produce the same CDR3. The J gene is TRBJ2-7, the V gene TRBV2; the D is unclear. Per germline, CDR1 SNHLY and CDR2 FYNNEI. Trimming shortened V by 4 bases and J by 6 bases, and 4 bases separated the two germline ends. CDR3 length: 10 amino acids. In DNA form, the CDR3 reads TGTGCCAGCAGTGCGGGCGAGCAGTACTTC. This gives the protein CASSAGEQYF. Supplemented by reference TRBV2 and TRBJ2-7, the full variable domain reads EPEVTQTPSHQVTQMGQEVILRCVPISNHLYFYWYRQILGQKVEFLVSFYNNEISEKSEIFDDQFSVERPDGSNFTLKIRSTKLEDSAMYFCASSAGEQYFGPGTRLTVT.

V and J are TRBV14 and TRBJ2-5, with TRBD2 matching over 13 bases. The germline CDR1 and CDR2 sequences are SGHDN and FVKESK. The length of the CDR3 is 18 residues. V shed 4 bases, J shed 1 base, and the junction held 9 bases outside the gene matches. The CDR3 nucleotides are TGTGCCAGCAGCCCACCGGGACTAGCGGGATTACTCCAAGAGACCCAGTACTTC. The encoded protein is CASSPPGLAGLLQETQYF.

This sequence joins TRBV7-9 and TRBJ2-1; 11 nucleotides align to TRBD2. CDR3 length: 15 amino acids. V shed 4 bases and J 8 bases; nucleotides not matched to a gene: 7. Germline V gene sequence: CDR1 SEHNR, CDR2 FQNEAQ (reference sequence). Here the CDR3 DNA reads TGTGCCAGCAGCTATGGGACTAGCGGAGTGGATGAGCAGTTCTTC. This encodes CASSYGTSGVDEQFF.

The rearrangement uses TRBV28 and TRBJ1-2; a weak D match, TRBD1 (6 bases). V gave up 8 bases and J gave up 2 bases, with 18 bases separating them. The CDR3 has 15 residues. Germline V gene data show CDR1 as MDHEN and CDR2 as SYDVKM. The CDR3 region is CASGHRGGGNYGYTF. The CDR3 coding sequence is TGTGCCAGCGGCCATAGGGGGGGAGGCAACTATGGCTACACCTTC.

This chain uses TRBV15 with TRBJ1-4; TRBD1 is a possible D gene (5 bases). CDR1 LNHNV and CDR2 YYDKDF come from the germline V gene (reference sequence). The CDR3 is 17 amino acids. V shed 3 bases and J shed 3 bases, with 17 bases lying between them. The CDR3 sequence: CATSSYTSGTSNEKLFF. The CDR3 DNA sequence: TGTGCCACCAGCAGTTATACTTCCGGGACCTCTAATGAAAAACTGTTTTTT.

This chain joins TRBV28 and TRBJ2-7; TRBD2 agrees at 13 bases. V lost 10 bases, J lost 6 bases, and 9 bases stayed unmatched. This CDR3 is 14 amino acids long. Germline V gives CDR1 MDHEN, CDR2 SYDVKM. The CDR3 region has the DNA TGTGCCACCGAACTAGCGGGAGGGCCGGGCGAGCAGTACTTC. Translated: CATELAGGPGEQYF.

A note on this clone: This specimen includes other DNA sequences encoding the same CDR3. The chain uses TRBV18 and TRBJ2-2, with D tentatively TRBD1 (6 bases). This CDR3 has 14 residues. Germline values: CDR1 KGHSH, CDR2 LQKENI. Trimming shortened V by 3 bases and J by 1 base, and 6 bases separated the two germline ends. The CDR3 sequence: CASSPGQNTGELFF. In nucleotides, the CDR3 is TGTGCCAGCTCACCGGGACAGAACACCGGGGAGCTGTTTTTT.

This chain links TRBV11-2 with TRBJ2-2, with TRBD2 matching 10 bases. This CDR3 is 20 amino acids long. From germline, CDR1 is SGHAT and CDR2 FQNNGV. V trimming: 0 bases; J trimming: 3 bases; junction bases outside the gene matches: 13. Here the CDR3 DNA reads TGTGCCAGCAGCTTAGATCCCGTTCCCGTTCTAGCGGGAGACACCGGGGAGCTGTTTTTT. Translating gives CASSLDPVPVLAGDTGELFF.

The chain has TRBV7-3 and TRBJ2-7; no firm D call. This CDR3 has 14 amino acids. The germline V gene encodes CDR1 SGHTA and CDR2 FQGTGA. Trimming left V 2 bases short and J 7 bases short, with 15 bases between. Written as DNA, the CDR3 is TGTGCCAGCAGCTTAGAGACTGGCCTGGGTGAGCAGTACTTC. Protein product: CASSLETGLGEQYF.

The J gene is TRBJ2-7, the V gene TRBV28; 8 bases are a match to TRBD2. Germline trimming cut 7 bases from V and 0 bases from J; bases unmatched to any gene: 5. The CDR3 totals 14 residues. Germline CDR1 is MDHEN and CDR2 is SYDVKM. DNA of the CDR3: TGTGCCAGCATCCCGGGAGGGACCTCCTACGAGCAGTACTTC. This translates into CASIPGGTSYEQYF. Full variable domain (remainder filled in from reference TRBV28 and TRBJ2-7): DVKVTQSSRYLVKRTGEKVFLECVQDMDHENMFWYRQDPGLGLRLIYFSYDVKMKEKGDIPEGYSVSREKKERFSLILESASTNQTSMYLCASIPGGTSYEQYFGPGTRLTVT.

V and J are TRBV5-1 and TRBJ1-5, with D perhaps TRBD1 (6 bases). The CDR3 runs to 15 residues. Per germline, CDR1 SGHRS and CDR2 YFSETQ. V was cut by 0 bases and J by 6 bases, with 13 bases left in between. The CDR3: CASSLVGGASQPQHF. As DNA, the CDR3 is TGCGCCAGCAGCTTGGTTGGGGGGGCGAGTCAGCCCCAGCATTTT.

V and J are TRBV11-2 and TRBJ2-7; D tentatively fits TRBD1 or TRBD2 (5 bases each). This CDR3 comprises 14 residues. The V gene's germline CDR1 is SGHAT and CDR2 FQNNGV. Trimming stripped 4 bases from V and 5 bases from J, with 15 bases between. In DNA form, the CDR3 reads TGTGCCAGCAGCTCGCTCCGGGACCCCCACGAGCAGTACTTC. It translates to CASSSLRDPHEQYF.

V is TRBV6-5 and J is TRBJ2-7, with 8 bases fitting TRBD1. Germline V lookup: CDR1 MNHEY, CDR2 SVGAGI. This CDR3 spans 15 amino acids. J was trimmed by 2 bases and V by 2 bases; bases with no gene match: 5. CDR3 sequence: CASSYADRGTYEQYF. The CDR3 nucleotides are TGTGCCAGCAGTTACGCCGACAGGGGCACCTACGAGCAGTACTTC.

As concerns this clone: The same CDR3 can be traced to other DNA sequences in this sample. The rearrangement joins TRBV5-1 to TRBJ2-7, with D possibly matching TRBD2 (6 bases). The germline V gene has CDR1 SGHRS and CDR2 YFSETQ. V was shortened by 4 bases and J by 0 bases, with 11 bases between the two germline ends. This CDR3 contains 14 residues. CDR3 sequence reads: CASSPVAASYEQYF. The CDR3 DNA follows: TGCGCCAGCAGCCCCGTAGCGGCCTCCTACGAGCAGTACTTC.